These 4 T cell receptor beta chains were all obtained from the same sample, sequenced in a study of blood T cell repertoires in COVID-19. TCRdb keeps only in-frame clones here, not all; method: immunoSEQ multiplex PCR. The table shows 200,000 to 250,000 clones, with approximately 77% occurring only once. What was sequenced was peripheral blood. The receptors were sampled from an elderly woman with acute or convalescent COVID-19.

This clone was recorded once. V gene TRBV5-1 combines with J gene TRBJ1-4, with D uncertain. Trimming stripped 4 bases from V and 0 bases from J, with 13 bases between. The germline V gene has CDR1 SGHRS and CDR2 YFSETQ. CDR3 length: 16 amino acids. The CDR3 DNA reads as TGCGCCAGCAGCCCAAAACGAGAACCAACTAATGAAAAACTGTTTTTT. This encodes CASSPKREPTNEKLFF.

The chain links TRBV15 to TRBJ1-4, with a weak D call TRBD1 (5 bases). CDR1 and CDR2 (germline): LNHNV, YYDKDF (reference sequence). Trimming took 0 bases from V and 8 from J, leaving 13 bases between them. The CDR3 covers 15 residues. Here the CDR3 reads CATSRDRGGREKLFF. CDR3 DNA sequence: TGTGCCACCAGCAGAGATCGCGGGGGACGAGAAAAACTGTTTTTT.

The chain couples TRBV6-5 to TRBJ2-2; 7 positions agree with TRBD1. Germline loops: CDR1 MNHEY, CDR2 SVGAGI. The CDR3 consists of 15 residues. J lost 4 bases, V lost 2 bases, and 4 bases had no gene match. For the CDR3, the DNA is TGTGCCAGCAGTTACATCGGGACAGCCACCGGGGAGCTGTTTTTT. Amino acid sequence: CASSYIGTATGELFF.

The rearrangement uses TRBV5-6 and TRBJ1-1; D remains ambiguous. The germline V and J ends were trimmed by 4 bases and 3 bases, with 16 bases remaining between them. This CDR3 has 15 amino acids. The germline CDR1 and CDR2 sequences are SGHDT and YYEEEE. CDR3 amino acids: CASSLGMWAHTEAFF. The CDR3 DNA follows: TGTGCCAGCAGCCTCGGCATGTGGGCCCACACTGAAGCTTTCTTT.